Listed here is a single T cell receptor beta chain. This sample is drawn from a study of STAT5B mutations in CD4+ large granular lymphocyte leukemia. Trimming shortened V by 1 base and J by 4 bases, and 8 bases separated the two germline ends. This CDR3 has 14 residues. The germline CDR1 and CDR2 sequences are SEHNR and FQNEAQ (reference sequence). The data were produced by immunoSEQ multiplex PCR, yet TCRdb's version contains in-frame clones alone and is incomplete. The sample has fewer than 35,000 clones, around 72% seen once; the top ten hold about 2.1%. The V and J genes are TRBV7-9 and TRBJ2-1, with a tentative D call TRBD2 (5 bases). The sequencing sample was made of CD4+ T cells from blood buffy coats. The TCR originated in a human donor in good health. CDR3 nucleotide sequence: TGTGCCAGCAGCTTAGATGGAGGTTACAATGAGCAGTTCTTC. Its translation: CASSLDGGYNEQFF.